This TCR beta chain was identified in a study of control samples from healthy donors and cancer patients. The CDR3 is 13 amino acids. CDR1 and CDR2 from the germline V gene are GTSNPN and SVGIG (reference sequence). The germline V and J ends were trimmed by 5 bases and 0 bases, with 8 bases remaining between them. In this sample, this clone turned up once. TCRdb's copy holds only in-frame clones and misses some; the assay was immunoSEQ multiplex PCR. The repertoire holds hundreds of thousands of clones, with more than 80% as singletons. Material: PBMCs. This receptor was taken from a middle-aged man with head and neck cancer. V and J are TRBV30 and TRBJ1-3; possibly TRBD1 for D (5 bases). CDR3 in DNA: TGTGCCTGGGAGACAGCCTCTGGAAACACCATATATTTT. It is translated as CAWETASGNTIYF.